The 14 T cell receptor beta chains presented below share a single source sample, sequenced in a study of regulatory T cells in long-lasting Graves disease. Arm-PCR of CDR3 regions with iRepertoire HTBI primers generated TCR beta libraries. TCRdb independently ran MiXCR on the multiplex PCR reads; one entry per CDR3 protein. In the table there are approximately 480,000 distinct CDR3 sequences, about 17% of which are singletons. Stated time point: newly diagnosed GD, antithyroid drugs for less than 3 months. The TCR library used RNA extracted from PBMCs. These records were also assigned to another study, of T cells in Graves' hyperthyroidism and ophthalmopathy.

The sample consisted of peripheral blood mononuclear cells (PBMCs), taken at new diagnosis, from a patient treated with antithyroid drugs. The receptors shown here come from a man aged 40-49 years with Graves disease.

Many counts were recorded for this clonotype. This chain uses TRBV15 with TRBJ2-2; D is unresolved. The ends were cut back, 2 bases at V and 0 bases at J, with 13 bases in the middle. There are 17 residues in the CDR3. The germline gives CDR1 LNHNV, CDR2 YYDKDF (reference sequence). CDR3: CATSRRRTSSNTGELFF. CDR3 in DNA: TGTGCCACCAGCAGACGCAGGACCTCCTCGAACACCGGGGAGCTGTTTTTT.

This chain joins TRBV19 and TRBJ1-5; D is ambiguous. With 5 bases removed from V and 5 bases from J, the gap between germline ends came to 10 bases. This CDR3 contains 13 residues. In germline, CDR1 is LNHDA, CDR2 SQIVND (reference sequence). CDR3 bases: TGTGCCAGTAGTCCCAGTTTTTATCAGCCCCAGCATTTT. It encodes CASSPSFYQPQHF.

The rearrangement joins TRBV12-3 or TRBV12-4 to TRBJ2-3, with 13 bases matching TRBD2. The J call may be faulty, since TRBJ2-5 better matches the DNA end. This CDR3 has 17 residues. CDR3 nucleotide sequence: TGTGCCAGCAGTTCCGGACTAGCGGGAGCCCCCCGGGAGACCCAGTACTTC. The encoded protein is CASSSGLAGAPRETQYF.

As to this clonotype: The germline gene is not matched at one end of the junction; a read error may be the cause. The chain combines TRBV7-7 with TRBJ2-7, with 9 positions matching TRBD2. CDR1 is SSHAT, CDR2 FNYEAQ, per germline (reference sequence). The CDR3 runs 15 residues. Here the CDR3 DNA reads TGTGCTAGCAGCTTAGCTAGCGGGACTTTTTACGAGCAGTACTTC. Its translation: CASSLASGTFYEQYF.

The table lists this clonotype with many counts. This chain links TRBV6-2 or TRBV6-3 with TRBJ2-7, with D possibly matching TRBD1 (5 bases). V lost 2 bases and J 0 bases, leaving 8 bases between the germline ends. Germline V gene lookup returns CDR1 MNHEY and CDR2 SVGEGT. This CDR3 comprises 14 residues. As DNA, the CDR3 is TGTGCCAGCAGTTACACCCAGGGCTCCTACGAGCAGTACTTC. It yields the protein CASSYTQGSYEQYF.

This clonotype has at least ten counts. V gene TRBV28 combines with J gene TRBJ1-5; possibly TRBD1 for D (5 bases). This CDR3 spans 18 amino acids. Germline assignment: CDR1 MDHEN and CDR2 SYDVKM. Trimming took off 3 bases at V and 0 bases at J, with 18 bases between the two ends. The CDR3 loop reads CASSLSGGSDYSNQPQHF. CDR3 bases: TGTGCCAGCAGTTTGTCCGGGGGTTCGGACTATAGCAATCAGCCCCAGCATTTT.

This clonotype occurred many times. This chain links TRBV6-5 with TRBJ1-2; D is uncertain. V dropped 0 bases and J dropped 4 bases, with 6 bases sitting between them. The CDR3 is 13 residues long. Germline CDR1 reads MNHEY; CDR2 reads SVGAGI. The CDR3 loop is CASSYSVGYGYTF. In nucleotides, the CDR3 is TGTGCCAGCAGTTACTCGGTGGGCTATGGCTACACCTTC.

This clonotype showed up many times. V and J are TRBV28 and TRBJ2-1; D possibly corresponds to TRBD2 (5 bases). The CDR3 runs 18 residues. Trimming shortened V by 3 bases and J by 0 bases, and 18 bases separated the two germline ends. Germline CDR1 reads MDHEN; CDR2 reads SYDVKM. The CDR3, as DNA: TGTGCCAGCAGTTTCGTTCTAGCCCGCTCACCCTCCTACAATGAGCAGTTCTTC. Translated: CASSFVLARSPSYNEQFF.

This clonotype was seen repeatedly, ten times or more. The CDR3: CASSFRPGLHEQFF. CDR3 bases: TGTGCCAGCAGTTTTAGGCCGGGACTGCATGAGCAGTTCTTC. V gene TRBV12-3 or TRBV12-4 combines with J gene TRBJ2-1, with a possible D match to TRBD2 (6 bases). The germline V and J ends were trimmed by 3 bases and 8 bases, with 14 bases remaining between them. There are 14 residues in the CDR3.

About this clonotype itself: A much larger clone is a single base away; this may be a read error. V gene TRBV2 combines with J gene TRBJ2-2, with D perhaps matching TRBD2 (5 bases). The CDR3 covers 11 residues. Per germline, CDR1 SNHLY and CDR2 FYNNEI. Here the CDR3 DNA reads TGTGCCAGCACGTTCTTCGGGGAGCTGCTTTTT. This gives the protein CASTFFGELLF.

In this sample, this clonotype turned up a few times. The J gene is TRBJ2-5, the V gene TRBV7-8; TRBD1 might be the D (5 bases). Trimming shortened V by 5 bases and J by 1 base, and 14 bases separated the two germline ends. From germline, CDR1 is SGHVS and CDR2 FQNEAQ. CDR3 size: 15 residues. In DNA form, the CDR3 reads TGTGCCAGCAGCCCGGCGAGGACAACCCAAGAGACCCAGTACTTC. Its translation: CASSPARTTQETQYF.

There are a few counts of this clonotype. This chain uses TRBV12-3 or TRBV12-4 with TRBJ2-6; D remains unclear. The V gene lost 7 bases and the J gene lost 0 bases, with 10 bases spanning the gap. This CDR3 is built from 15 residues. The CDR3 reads CASTNQNSGANVLTF. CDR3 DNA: TGTGCCAGCACCAACCAGAACTCTGGGGCCAACGTCCTGACTTTC.

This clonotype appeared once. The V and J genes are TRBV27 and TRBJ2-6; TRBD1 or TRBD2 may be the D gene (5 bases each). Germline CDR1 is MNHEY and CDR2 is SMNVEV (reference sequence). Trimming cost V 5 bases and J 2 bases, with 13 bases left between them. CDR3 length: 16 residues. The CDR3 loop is CASSLTWGPGANVLTF. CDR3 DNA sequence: TGTGCCAGCAGTCTTACTTGGGGACCTGGGGCCAACGTCCTGACTTTC.

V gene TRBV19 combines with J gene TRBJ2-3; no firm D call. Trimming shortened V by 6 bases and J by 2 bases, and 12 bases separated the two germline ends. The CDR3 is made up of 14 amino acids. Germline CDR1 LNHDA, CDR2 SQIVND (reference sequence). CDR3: CASSASGYTDTQYF. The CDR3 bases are TGTGCCAGTAGCGCGTCTGGGTACACAGATACGCAGTATTTT.